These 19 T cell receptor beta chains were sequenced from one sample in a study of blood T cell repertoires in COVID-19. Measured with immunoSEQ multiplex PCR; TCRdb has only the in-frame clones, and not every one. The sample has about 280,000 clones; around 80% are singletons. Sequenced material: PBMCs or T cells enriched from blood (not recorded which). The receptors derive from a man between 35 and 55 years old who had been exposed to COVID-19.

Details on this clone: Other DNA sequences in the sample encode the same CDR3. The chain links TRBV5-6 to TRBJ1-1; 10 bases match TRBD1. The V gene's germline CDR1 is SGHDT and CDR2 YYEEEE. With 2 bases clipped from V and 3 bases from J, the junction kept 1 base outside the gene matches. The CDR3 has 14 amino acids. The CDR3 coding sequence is TGTGCCAGCAGCTTTGGGACAGGGGACACTGAAGCTTTCTTT. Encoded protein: CASSFGTGDTEAFF.

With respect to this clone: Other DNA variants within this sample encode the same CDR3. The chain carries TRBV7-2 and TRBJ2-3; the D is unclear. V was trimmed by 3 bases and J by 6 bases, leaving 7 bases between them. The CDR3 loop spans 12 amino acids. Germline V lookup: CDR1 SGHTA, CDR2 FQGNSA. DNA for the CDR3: TGTGCCAGCAGCTTCCGGTCGGATACGCAGTATTTT. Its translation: CASSFRSDTQYF.

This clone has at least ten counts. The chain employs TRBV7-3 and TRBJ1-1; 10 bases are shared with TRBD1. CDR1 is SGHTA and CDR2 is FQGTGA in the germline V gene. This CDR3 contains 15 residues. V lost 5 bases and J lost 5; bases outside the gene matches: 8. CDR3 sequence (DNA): TGTGCCAGCAGCCAGACAGGGGGCGCGGAGACTGAAGCTTTCTTT. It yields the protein CASSQTGGAETEAFF. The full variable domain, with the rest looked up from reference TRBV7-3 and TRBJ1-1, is GAGVSQTPSNKVTEKGKYVELRCDPISGHTALYWYRQSLGQGPEFLIYFQGTGAADDSGLPNDRFFAVRPEGSVSTLKIQRTERGDSAVYLCASSQTGGAETEAFFGQGTRLTVV.

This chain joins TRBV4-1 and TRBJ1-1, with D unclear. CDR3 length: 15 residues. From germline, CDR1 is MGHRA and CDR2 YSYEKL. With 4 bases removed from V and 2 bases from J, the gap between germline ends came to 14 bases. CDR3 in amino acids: CASSRVETINTEAFF. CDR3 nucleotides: TGCGCCAGCAGCCGGGTCGAGACAATTAACACTGAAGCTTTCTTT.

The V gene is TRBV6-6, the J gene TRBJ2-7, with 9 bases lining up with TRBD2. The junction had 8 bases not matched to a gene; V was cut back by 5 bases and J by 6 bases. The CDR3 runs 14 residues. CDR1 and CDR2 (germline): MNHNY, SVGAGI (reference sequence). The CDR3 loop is CASSTSGPRTEQYF. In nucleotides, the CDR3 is TGTGCCAGCAGTACTAGCGGGCCTAGGACCGAGCAGTACTTC.

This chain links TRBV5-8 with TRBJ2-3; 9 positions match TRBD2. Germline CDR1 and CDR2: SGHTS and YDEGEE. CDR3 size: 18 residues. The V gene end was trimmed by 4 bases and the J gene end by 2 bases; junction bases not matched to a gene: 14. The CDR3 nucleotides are TGTGCCAGCAGCCCCGGGACTAGCCGTTACTACCACACAGATACGCAGTATTTT. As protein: CASSPGTSRYYHTDTQYF.

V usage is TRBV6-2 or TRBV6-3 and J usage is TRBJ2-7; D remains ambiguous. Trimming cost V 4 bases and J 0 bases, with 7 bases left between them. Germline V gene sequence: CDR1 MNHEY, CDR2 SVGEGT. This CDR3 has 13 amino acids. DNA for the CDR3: TGTGCCAGCAGTTTGGGCCACTCCTACGAGCAGTACTTC. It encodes CASSLGHSYEQYF.

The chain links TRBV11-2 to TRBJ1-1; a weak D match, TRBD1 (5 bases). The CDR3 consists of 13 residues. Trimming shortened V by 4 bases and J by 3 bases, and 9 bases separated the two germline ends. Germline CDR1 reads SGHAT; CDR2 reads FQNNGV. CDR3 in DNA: TGTGCCAGCAGCTCATCCAGGGACACTGAAGCTTTCTTT. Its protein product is CASSSSRDTEAFF.

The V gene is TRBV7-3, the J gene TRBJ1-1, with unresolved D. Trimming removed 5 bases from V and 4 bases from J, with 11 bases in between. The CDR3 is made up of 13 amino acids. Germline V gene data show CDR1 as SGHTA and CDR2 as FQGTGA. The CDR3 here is CASSTQTGTEAFF. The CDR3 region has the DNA TGTGCCAGCAGCACACAAACGGGCACTGAAGCTTTCTTT.

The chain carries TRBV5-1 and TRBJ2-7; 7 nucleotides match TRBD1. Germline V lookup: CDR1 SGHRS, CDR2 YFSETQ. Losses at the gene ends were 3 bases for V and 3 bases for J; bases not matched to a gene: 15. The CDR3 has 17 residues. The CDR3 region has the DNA TGCGCCAGCAGCTCCGTACTAACAAAGGGGGCAGGCTACGAGCAGTACTTC. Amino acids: CASSSVLTKGAGYEQYF.

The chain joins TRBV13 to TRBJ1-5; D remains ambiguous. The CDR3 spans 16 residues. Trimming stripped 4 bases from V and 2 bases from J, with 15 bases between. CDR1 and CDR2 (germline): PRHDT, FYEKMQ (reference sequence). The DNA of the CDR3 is TGTGCCAGCAGCTCCGGTGCCCTTGGGCGCAATCAGCCCCAGCATTTT. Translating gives CASSSGALGRNQPQHF.

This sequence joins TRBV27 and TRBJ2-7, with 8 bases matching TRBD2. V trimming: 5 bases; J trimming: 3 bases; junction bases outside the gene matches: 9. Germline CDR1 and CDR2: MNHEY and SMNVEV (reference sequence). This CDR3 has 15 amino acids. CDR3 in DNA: TGTGCCAGCAGTAGAGCCGCGAGCGGGAGCTACGAGCAGTACTTC. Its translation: CASSRAASGSYEQYF.

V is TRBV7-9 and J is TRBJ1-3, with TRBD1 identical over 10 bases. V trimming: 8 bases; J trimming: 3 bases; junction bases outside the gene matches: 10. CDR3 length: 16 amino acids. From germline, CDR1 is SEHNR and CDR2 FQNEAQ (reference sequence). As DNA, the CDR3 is TGTGCCAGCCTCCCTACGGGGGACAGGGGTGGAAACACCATATATTTT. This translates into CASLPTGDRGGNTIYF.

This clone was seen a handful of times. The CDR3 is CASSVIGGGPGEQFF. The CDR3 DNA reads as TGTGCCAGCAGCGTAATCGGGGGAGGGCCTGGTGAGCAGTTCTTC. The chain couples TRBV9 to TRBJ2-1; 7 bases align to TRBD2. The V gene end was trimmed by 1 base and the J gene end by 9 bases; junction bases not matched to a gene: 10. The CDR3 spans 15 residues. Looked up from germline, CDR1 is SGDLS and CDR2 is YYNGEE.

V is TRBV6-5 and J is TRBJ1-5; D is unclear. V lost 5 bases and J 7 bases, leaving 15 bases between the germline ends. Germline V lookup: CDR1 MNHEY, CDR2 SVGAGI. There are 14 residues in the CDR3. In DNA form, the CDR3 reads TGTGCCAGCAGTAAGGGTTCATCGGGGCAGCCCCAGCATTTT. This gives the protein CASSKGSSGQPQHF.

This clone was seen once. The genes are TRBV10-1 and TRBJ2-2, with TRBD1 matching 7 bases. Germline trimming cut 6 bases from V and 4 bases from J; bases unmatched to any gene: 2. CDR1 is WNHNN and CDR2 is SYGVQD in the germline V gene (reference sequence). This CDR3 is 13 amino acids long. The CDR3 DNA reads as TGCGCCAGCAGACCAGGGGGCACCGGGGAGCTGTTTTTT. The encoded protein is CASRPGGTGELFF.

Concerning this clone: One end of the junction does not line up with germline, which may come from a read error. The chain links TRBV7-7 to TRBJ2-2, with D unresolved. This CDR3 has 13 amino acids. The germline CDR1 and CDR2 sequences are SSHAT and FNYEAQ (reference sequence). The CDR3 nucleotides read TGTGCTAGCAGTTCCGCGAACACCGGGGAGCTGTTTTTT. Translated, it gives CASSSANTGELFF.

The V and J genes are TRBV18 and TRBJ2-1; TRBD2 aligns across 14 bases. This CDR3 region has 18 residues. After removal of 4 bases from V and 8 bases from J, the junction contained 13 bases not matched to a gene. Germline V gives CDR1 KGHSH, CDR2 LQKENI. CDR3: CASSRFRTTTSGGDEQFF. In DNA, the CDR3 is TGTGCCAGCTCACGCTTCCGAACGACGACTAGCGGGGGGGATGAGCAGTTCTTC.

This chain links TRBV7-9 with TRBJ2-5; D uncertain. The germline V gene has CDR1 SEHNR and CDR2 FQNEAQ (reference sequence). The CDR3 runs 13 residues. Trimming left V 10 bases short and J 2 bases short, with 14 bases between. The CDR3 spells CATTPPVQETQYF. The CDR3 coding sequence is TGTGCCACCACCCCCCCGGTGCAAGAGACCCAGTACTTC. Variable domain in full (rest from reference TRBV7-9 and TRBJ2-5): DTGVSQNPRHKITKRGQNVTFRCDPISEHNRLYWYRQTLGQGPEFLTYFQNEAQLEKSRLLSDRFSAERPKGSFSTLEIQRTEQGDSAMYLCATTPPVQETQYFGPGTRLLVL.